The 5 T cell receptor beta chains listed next were all sequenced from one sample in a study of T cells in women clearing cervical HPV infection. Here immunoSEQ multiplex PCR was the method, and the copy in TCRdb shows in-frame clones only, minus some. The clone table shows tens of thousands of clones, with the ten largest holding approximately 5.3%. Sample: blood buffy coat. These receptors all come from a woman between 18 and 75 years old with a cervical HPV16 infection that either progressed to CIN3+ or cleared (not recorded which).

For this clone: The read finishes 3 residues shy of the CDR3 end, and the germline J gene is used to complete it. The chain couples TRBV7-2 to TRBJ2-1; TRBD2 is a possible D gene (5 bases). Germline V gene lookup returns CDR1 SGHTA and CDR2 FQGNSA. With 5 bases removed from V and 9 bases from J, the gap between germline ends came to 11 bases. The CDR3 has 12 amino acids. Partial CDR3 DNA: TGTGCCAGCAGCGAGGACTGGACTGAG. Translating it yields CASSEDWTE. The entire CDR3 is CASSEDWTEQFF.

As concerns this clone: The CDR3 end lies 3 residues beyond the end of the read and is filled in from the germline J gene. The chain recombines TRBV5-4 with TRBJ2-3; D may be TRBD2 (6 bases). This CDR3 is 15 amino acids long. Germline V gene lookup returns CDR1 SGHNT and CDR2 YYREEE (reference sequence). CDR3 sequence: CASSLVAGSQETQYF. The DNA read from the CDR3 is TGTGCCAGCAGCTTGGTCGCGGGGTCACAAGAGACG.

Concerning this clone: From the germline J gene comes the end of the CDR3, since the read stops 3 residues before it. V usage is TRBV4-2 and J usage is TRBJ2-3; D unclear. The CDR3 length is 15 residues. CDR1 and CDR2 (germline): LGHNA, YNFKEQ. V lost 4 bases, J lost 7 bases, and 18 bases lay in between. The covered CDR3 bases are TGTGCCAGCAGCCGTCCCGGCGCGGAGATTAATACG. This encodes CASSRPGAEINT. The whole CDR3 reads CASSRPGAEINTQYF.

A remark on this clone: The read gets to within 3 residues of the CDR3 end, and the germline J gene fills in the rest. The genes are TRBV10-3 and TRBJ2-7; D might be TRBD2 (5 bases). In germline, CDR1 is ENHRY, CDR2 SYGVKD. V was clipped by 6 bases and J by 2 bases, with 11 bases between them. The CDR3 has 13 amino acids. The part of the CDR3 DNA that was read is TGTGCCATCAGCGAGGGCAGTACCTACGAG. Its translation: CAISEGSTYE. In full, the CDR3 reads CAISEGSTYEQYF.

A word on this clone: The missing CDR3 end, 3 residues past where the read stops, is filled in from the germline J gene. The chain links TRBV10-3 to TRBJ2-3, with 7 positions matching TRBD2. V was pared by 3 bases and J by 2 bases, with 5 bases of the junction left unmatched. Germline-derived CDR1 and CDR2 are ENHRY and SYGVKD. The length of the CDR3 is 15 residues. CDR3 protein: CAISDGGDYTDTQYF. Incomplete CDR3 DNA: TGTGCCATCAGTGATGGCGGGGACTACACAGATACG.